This T cell receptor beta chain derives from a study of cytomegalovirus exposure and HLA in healthy donors. The protocol was immunoSEQ multiplex PCR, while the TCRdb copy is restricted to in-frame clones and leaves out a portion. Of 150,000 to 200,000 clones listed, more than 80% are singletons. Donors were drawn from the approximately 120-subject validation cohort, separate from the 666-subject first cohort. This clone was counted between two and nine times. Sample: PBMCs. This sequence originates from a man aged 18 to 30 in good health and CMV-seropositive.

CDR3 in amino acids: CASSQDRYSNQPQHF. CDR3 coding DNA: TGTGCCAGTAGCCAAGACAGATATAGCAATCAGCCCCAGCATTTT. The chain combines TRBV19 with TRBJ1-5; TRBD1 is a possible D gene (5 bases). Germline assignment: CDR1 LNHDA and CDR2 SQIVND (reference sequence). The CDR3 length is 15 residues. The V end lost 6 bases, the J end lost 0 bases, and 12 bases lay between the germline ends.